A single sample is the source of the 10 T cell receptor beta chains below, sequenced in a study of T cells in Graves' hyperthyroidism and ophthalmopathy. RNA transcripts served as the template for amplifying TCR beta CDR3 regions. The TCR CDR3 was amplified in a first-round RT-PCR using the HTBI primer set. A single record per CDR3 protein comes from TCRdb applying MiXCR to the multiplex PCR reads. The sample holds around 500,000 distinct CDR3 sequences; 13% to 15% are singletons and the top ten take roughly 17%. Source material: blood. The receptors were sampled from a woman aged 18 to 35 with Graves' hyperthyroidism.

This clonotype was counted at least ten times. V gene TRBV3-1 combines with J gene TRBJ1-3, with D unclear. The CDR3 totals 14 residues. CDR1 LGHDT and CDR2 YNNKEL come from the germline V gene (reference sequence). V was cut by 1 base and J by 0 bases, with 4 bases left in between. The CDR3 spells CASSQGPSGNTIYF. The CDR3 nucleotides read TGTGCCAGCAGCCAAGGACCCTCTGGAAACACCATATATTTT.

This clonotype has only a few counts. The rearrangement joins TRBV9 to TRBJ1-2; D possibly corresponds to TRBD1 (5 bases). V was clipped by 5 bases and J by 4 bases, with 12 bases between them. Per the germline V gene, CDR1 is SGDLS and CDR2 is YYNGEE. The CDR3 extends over 13 amino acids. The CDR3 loop is CASSKGEGYGYTF. The DNA of the CDR3 is TGTGCCAGCAGTAAAGGGGAGGGCTATGGCTACACCTTC.

This clonotype was seen repeatedly, ten times or more. The chain recombines TRBV19 with TRBJ1-1, with D hard to call. Deletions cut 7 bases from V and 7 bases from J, with 16 bases between. Germline loops: CDR1 LNHDA, CDR2 SQIVND (reference sequence). The CDR3 is made up of 13 amino acids. CDR3 residues: CASIVASPFEAFF. The DNA of the CDR3 is TGTGCCAGTATTGTGGCATCACCCTTTGAAGCTTTCTTT.

This clonotype was seen repeatedly, ten times or more. The chain recombines TRBV5-6 with TRBJ2-3, with 8 bases fitting TRBD2. Per the germline V gene, CDR1 is SGHDT and CDR2 is YYEEEE. This CDR3 has 15 residues. Germline trimming cut 2 bases from V and 2 bases from J; bases unmatched to any gene: 4. CDR3 residues: CASSFPGGITDTQYF. The CDR3 nucleotides are TGTGCCAGCAGCTTCCCGGGGGGGATCACAGATACGCAGTATTTT. Filled out from reference TRBV5-6 and TRBJ2-3, the complete variable domain reads DAGVTQSPTHLIKTRGQQVTLRCSPKSGHDTVSWYQQALGQGPQFIFQYYEEEERQRGNFPDRFSGHQFPNYSSELNVNALLLGDSALYLCASSFPGGITDTQYFGPGTRLTVL.

This clonotype was detected ten times or more. This chain connects TRBV12-3 or TRBV12-4 to TRBJ2-2, with no clear D. The CDR3 contains 15 residues. V was cut by 5 bases and J by 3 bases, with 13 bases left in between. CDR3 in amino acids: CASSRPAWDTGELFF. The CDR3 DNA reads TGTGCCAGCAGTCGACCGGCGTGGGACACCGGGGAGCTGTTTTTT.

This clonotype has just a few counts. This may stem from a read error, because a much larger clone lies one nucleotide away. The gene calls are TRBV12-3 or TRBV12-4 and TRBJ2-1, with D uncertain. The J call may be incorrect, as the DNA end agrees better with TRBJ2-7. The CDR3 extends over 14 amino acids. CDR3 DNA: TGTGCCAGCAGTTTAGTAGCCTCCTACAATGAGCAGTACTTC. This codes for CASSLVASYNEQYF.

The sample holds many counts of this clonotype. The chain recombines TRBV29-1 with TRBJ1-1; TRBD1 might be the D (5 bases). The CDR3 loop spans 13 amino acids. V gave up 1 base and J gave up 5 bases, with 11 bases separating them. Germline V gene sequence: CDR1 SQVTM, CDR2 ANQGSEA. This chain's CDR3 is CSVEVRRGTEAFF. CDR3 nucleotides: TGCAGCGTTGAAGTCAGGCGGGGGACTGAAGCTTTCTTT.

This clonotype was observed at least ten times. The chain combines TRBV20-1 with TRBJ2-3, with D tentatively TRBD2 (6 bases). This CDR3 has 16 residues. With 5 bases removed from V and 3 bases from J, the gap between germline ends came to 21 bases. In germline, CDR1 is DFQATT, CDR2 SNEGSKA (reference sequence). CDR3 in DNA: TGCAGTGCTTCCTCAGTGCGGGGATTCGGAACAGATACGCAGTATTTT. Translation: CSASSVRGFGTDTQYF.

This clonotype was observed at least ten times. The chain has TRBV10-3 and TRBJ2-1; 8 positions agree with TRBD1. Germline values: CDR1 ENHRY, CDR2 SYGVKD. This CDR3 is 14 amino acids long. After removal of 7 bases from V and 8 bases from J, the junction contained 10 bases not matched to a gene. CDR3 protein: CAITGTGAGDEQFF. The CDR3 coding sequence is TGTGCCATCACTGGGACAGGTGCTGGGGATGAGCAGTTCTTC.

This clonotype was seen a few times. The V call is TRBV13, the J call TRBJ2-1; 11 nucleotides agree with TRBD2. Germline V gene sequence: CDR1 PRHDT, CDR2 FYEKMQ (reference sequence). Unmatched junction bases numbered 7, after V lost 3 bases and J lost 9 bases. The CDR3 contains 15 residues. The CDR3: CASSFSTSGTIEQFF. The DNA for the CDR3 is TGTGCCAGCAGCTTCTCGACTAGCGGGACTATTGAGCAGTTCTTC.